A single sample gave rise to the 4 T cell receptor beta chains below, sequenced in a study of blood T cells in healthy people across ages. A second PCR of 7 to 11 cycles used a sample-barcoded 5' primer and a J-beta primer mix. TCRdb analysed the 5' RACE reads with MiXCR anew, one entry per CDR3 protein. The table records approximately 800,000 distinct CDR3 sequences, 62% of them present only once. The sequencing sample was made of blood. These receptors all come from a man aged 25-45 years in good health.

A word on this clonotype: One end of the junction varies from germline; a read error may be responsible. This chain joins TRBV6-5 and TRBJ2-3; 9 bases line up with TRBD1. The CDR3 runs to 15 residues. The V gene's germline CDR1 is MNHEY and CDR2 SVGAGI. This chain's CDR3 is CASGYGQGKGDTQYF. As DNA, the CDR3 is TGTGCCAGCGGTTACGGACAGGGGAAGGGAGATACGCAGTATTTT.

The chain uses TRBV12-3 or TRBV12-4 and TRBJ1-1, with TRBD1 identical over 8 bases. This CDR3 has 15 amino acids. The V segment lost 6 bases and the J segment 6 bases; nucleotides outside the gene matches: 12. CDR3 coding DNA: TGTGCCAGCAGCCGACAGGGGCCTTCGATACCTGAAGCTTTCTTT. This encodes CASSRQGPSIPEAFF.

The gene calls are TRBV5-1 and TRBJ2-7; no firm D call. CDR1 and CDR2 from the germline V gene are SGHRS and YFSETQ. The V end was cut by 4 bases, the J end by 5 bases, with 16 bases between. The CDR3 consists of 14 residues. CDR3 region: CASSPPKEVHEQYF. Here the CDR3 DNA reads TGCGCCAGCAGCCCGCCCAAAGAGGTCCACGAGCAGTACTTC.

The rearrangement joins TRBV6-2 or TRBV6-3 to TRBJ2-1; 9 nucleotides align to TRBD2. V lost 7 bases and J lost 0; bases outside the gene matches: 4. CDR1 and CDR2 from the germline V gene are MNHEY and SVGEGT. The CDR3 runs to 15 residues. The CDR3 region has the DNA TGTGCCAGCAAAGGACTAGCGAGCTCCTACAATGAGCAGTTCTTC. This gives the protein CASKGLASSYNEQFF.